This T cell receptor beta chain was recorded in a study of shared clonotypes between healthy human individuals. Study findings and constraints: Researchers sampled only blood; tissue repertoires likely differ.

The CDR3 is made up of 15 amino acids. Trimming took 3 bases from V and 6 from J, leaving 17 bases between them. The germline gives CDR1 MNHEY, CDR2 SMNVEV (reference sequence). In the case of this clone: The antigen is not known.

The protocol was immunoSEQ multiplex PCR, while the TCRdb copy is restricted to in-frame clones and leaves out a portion. This table has 950,000 to 1,200,000 clones, approximately 80% appearing once. All donors were Caucasian adults living in Nashville, Tennessee. Material: memory CD4+ T cells from PBMCs. Subset denoted: CD45RA-negative fraction. The rearrangement joins TRBV27 to TRBJ1-2; perhaps TRBD1 as D (5 bases). This clonotype originated in a man between 18 and 35 years old in good health. Some clones in this sample may be carry-over from other donors' samples. CDR3 loop: CASSFLSPRVDGYTF. The CDR3, as DNA: TGTGCCAGCAGTTTTCTATCCCCCAGGGTTGATGGCTACACCTTC.